The 16 T cell receptor beta chains below come from one sample, sequenced in a study of T cell repertoires and HLA-DP antigens. The sample label is defined as: CD137+ CD4 T cells sorted after culture with HeLa expressing allogeneic HLA-DP. Retrovirally transduced HeLa cells with HLA-DPA1/DPB1, HLA-DM, invariant chain and CD80 served as stimulators. After less than 16 days' expansion, CD4+ cells were restimulated around 23 h with HeLa expressing allogeneic DPB1. TCRdb's table, derived via immunoSEQ multiplex PCR, lists solely in-frame clones and lacks some. The data show some 400 clones, approximately 72% seen once. Material for sequencing was alloreactive CD137+ CD4+ T cells from cultured PBMCs. The subset: CD137+ CD4+ cells sorted after 20 to 30 h restimulation with the allogeneic HLA-DP-expressing HeLa cells. The receptor set was obtained from a young woman in good health and CMV-seronegative.

This clone was picked up a small number of times. The genes are TRBV7-8 and TRBJ2-3, with a weak D call TRBD2 (7 bases). Germline loops: CDR1 SGHVS, CDR2 FQNEAQ. This CDR3 spans 15 amino acids. V gave up 5 bases and J gave up 2 bases, with 14 bases separating them. The CDR3 coding sequence is TGTGCCAGCAGCCCCAGGGGACTAATCACAGATACGCAGTATTTT. It specifies CASSPRGLITDTQYF.

This clone was detected a few times. This CDR3 is CASSLRGSNQPQHF. The DNA of the CDR3 is TGTGCCAGCAGTCTAAGGGGAAGCAATCAGCCCCAGCATTTT. This sequence joins TRBV6-1 and TRBJ1-5; a possible D gene is TRBD1 (5 bases). CDR1 and CDR2 (germline): MNHNS, SASEGT. The V end was cut by 5 bases, the J end by 1 base, with 9 bases between. The CDR3 sequence is 14 residues long.

With regard to this clone: One junction end does not reproduce the germline sequence, and a read error may be involved. This chain connects TRBV7-2 to TRBJ2-3; TRBD2 agrees at 12 bases. The CDR3 covers 17 residues. CDR1 is SGHTA, CDR2 FQGNSA, per germline. CDR3 nucleotides: TGTGCCAGCAGCATAGCCCCTAGCGGGGGGGCTATGGATACGCAGTATTTT. This translates into CASSIAPSGGAMDTQYF.

The chain employs TRBV11-3 and TRBJ2-1; D might be TRBD1 (6 bases). Germline-derived CDR1 and CDR2 are SGHNT and YENEEA. The CDR3 length is 15 residues. The V end was cut by 7 bases, the J end by 9 bases, with 22 bases between. CDR3 nucleotide sequence: TGTGCCAGCAACTTGGGTGACAGGTGGTTAGGTGAGCAGTTCTTC. Translation gives CASNLGDRWLGEQFF.

The V and J genes are TRBV6-1 and TRBJ2-1, with 9 nucleotides matching TRBD2. V shed 3 bases, J shed 7 bases, and the junction held 7 bases outside the gene matches. Looked up from germline, CDR1 is MNHNS and CDR2 is SASEGT. The CDR3 is 15 residues long. Here the CDR3 reads CASSEGGRAGNEQFF. In nucleotides, the CDR3 is TGTGCCAGCAGTGAGGGCGGGAGGGCCGGGAATGAGCAGTTCTTC.

This clone is large (0.1 to 1%). CDR3 bases: TGTGCCAGCAGTTGGGGGGACAGGGGATTGACTGAAGCTTTCTTT. It is translated as CASSWGDRGLTEAFF. The genes are TRBV6-5 and TRBJ1-1; 10 nucleotides match TRBD1. Trimming at V came to 4 bases and at J to 5 bases, leaving 7 bases not matched to a gene. Germline V gene data show CDR1 as MNHEY and CDR2 as SVGAGI. The CDR3 totals 15 residues.

CDR3 nucleotide sequence: TGTGCCAGCAGTGATCCCGGGAGGGGTGCCTACAATGAGCAGTTCTTC. Its translation: CASSDPGRGAYNEQFF. This rearrangement joins TRBV2 to TRBJ2-1, with 8 bases fitting TRBD2. Unmatched junction bases numbered 6, after V lost 3 bases and J lost 2 bases. In germline, CDR1 is SNHLY, CDR2 FYNNEI. This CDR3 comprises 16 residues.

The V call is TRBV4-1, the J call TRBJ2-7, with D tentatively TRBD2 (5 bases). CDR1 MGHRA and CDR2 YSYEKL come from the germline V gene. Trimming shortened V by 0 bases and J by 3 bases, and 12 bases separated the two germline ends. The CDR3 runs 15 residues. The CDR3, as DNA: TGCGCCAGCAGCCAAGATCTCCGGGGAGTCTACGAGCAGTACTTC. This sequence encodes CASSQDLRGVYEQYF.

Regarding this clone: The conserved closing phenylalanine or tryptophan is absent in this CDR3, likely reflecting a read error. The limits of the CDR3 on the DNA are not certain, so only TCRdb's listed CDR3 is given. V usage is TRBV28 and J usage is TRBJ1-1. The CDR3 adds up to 12 amino acids, both ends counted. Germline V gene data show CDR1 as MDHEN and CDR2 as SYDVKM. CDR3 residues: CASSSERVRVLL.

The rearrangement joins TRBV5-1 to TRBJ1-4; D uncertain. The CDR3 totals 18 residues. The V gene's germline CDR1 is SGHRS and CDR2 YFSETQ. V shed 5 bases and J shed 0 bases, with 20 bases lying between them. The CDR3 DNA sequence: TGCGCCAGCAGAGAAGGATACCGGACCGCCTCAACTAATGAAAAACTGTTTTTT. This translates into CASREGYRTASTNEKLFF. The full variable domain, completed using reference TRBV5-1 and TRBJ1-4, is KAGVTQTPRYLIKTRGQQVTLSCSPISGHRSVSWYQQTPGQGLQFLFEYFSETQRNKGNFPGRFSGRQFSNSRSEMNVSTLELGDSALYLCASREGYRTASTNEKLFFGSGTQLSVL.

V is TRBV14 and J is TRBJ2-1, with 9 bases lining up with TRBD2. The CDR3 has 17 amino acids. Germline V gene data show CDR1 as SGHDN and CDR2 as FVKESK. V lost 4 bases, J lost 6 bases, and 13 bases stayed unmatched. This chain's CDR3 is CASSPSFLAGPSNEQFF. CDR3 nucleotide sequence: TGTGCCAGCAGCCCCTCCTTTCTAGCGGGACCCTCCAATGAGCAGTTCTTC.

The chain is built from TRBV18 and TRBJ2-7; the match to TRBD1 covers 7 bases. This CDR3 is built from 14 residues. The V gene's germline CDR1 is KGHSH and CDR2 LQKENI. Losses at the gene ends were 3 bases for V and 3 bases for J; bases not matched to a gene: 5. This chain's CDR3 is CASSPRDRIYEQYF. The CDR3 nucleotides are TGTGCCAGCTCACCCAGGGACAGAATCTACGAGCAGTACTTC.

This clone was seen a few times. This chain joins TRBV6-6 and TRBJ1-2; maybe TRBD1 (6 bases). V shed 7 bases and J shed 4 bases, with 16 bases lying between them. Germline CDR1 MNHNY, CDR2 SVGAGI (reference sequence). The CDR3 sequence is 14 residues long. The CDR3 sequence is CASTEGGGGYGYTF. CDR3 bases: TGTGCCAGCACCGAGGGGGGAGGAGGCTATGGCTACACCTTC.

The chain's CDR3 is CASSLGQGAGQPQHF. The CDR3 DNA reads as TGTGCCAGCAGCTTAGGGCAGGGGGCGGGTCAGCCCCAGCATTTT. The chain is built from TRBV11-1 and TRBJ1-5; 8 nucleotides agree with TRBD1. The length of the CDR3 is 15 residues. Germline CDR1 is SGHAT and CDR2 is FQDESV (reference sequence). V shed 1 base, J shed 6 bases, and the junction held 5 bases outside the gene matches.

The V call is TRBV7-2, the J call TRBJ2-3, with D possibly being TRBD2 (6 bases). V lost 5 bases and J lost 4, with 25 bases in between. The CDR3 runs 18 residues. CDR1 is SGHTA and CDR2 is FQGNSA in the germline V gene. CDR3: CASSPLGRTTYSADTQYF. CDR3 nucleotides: TGTGCCAGCAGCCCCCTAGGACGGACTACCTATAGCGCAGATACGCAGTATTTT. The full variable domain, completed using reference TRBV7-2 and TRBJ2-3, is GAGVSQSPSNKVTEKGKDVELRCDPISGHTALYWYRQSLGQGLEFLIYFQGNSAPDKSGLPSDRFSAERTGGSVSTLTIQRTQQEDSAVYLCASSPLGRTTYSADTQYFGPGTRLTVL.

V gene TRBV14 combines with J gene TRBJ2-7; 9 bases match TRBD1. The V gene's germline CDR1 is SGHDN and CDR2 FVKESK. CDR3 length: 18 residues. V lost 2 bases to trimming and J lost 3 bases; unmatched junction nucleotides: 14. CDR3 in DNA: TGTGCCAGCAGCCAACGGACAGGGGACCTACCTCGGTTCTACGAGCAGTACTTC. Translating it yields CASSQRTGDLPRFYEQYF.